This T cell receptor beta chain was sequenced during a study of CD8+ T cells in alopecia areata. The overall study: Graft recipients were approximately 6-11-week-old female C3H/HeJ mice, and donor skin originated from roughly 6-12-month-old C3H/HeJ mice with spontaneous alopecia. Findings of the study overall: Among the cells sequenced in scalp samples are also the resident alphabeta T cells of normal skin. Higher clonality was seen in lesional scalp than in normal scalp, especially in alopecia totalis/universalis. TCRs were shared less clearly across patients than in mice, possibly for HLA-related reasons.

The CDR3 has 16 residues. J gave up 0 bases and V 3 bases, and 2 bases lay outside the gene matches. Germline-derived CDR1 and CDR2 are NNHNN and SYGAGS (reference sequence). This clone was recorded a few times. Its antigen is not known. These gene names are mouse names. The observed sequence ends 3 residues before the CDR3 terminus, with the missing tail filled in from the germline J gene. On the basis of CD4, CD8alpha, NKG2D, NKG2ACE and other markers, pooled cutaneous lymph node cells were sorted. Following RNA extraction, reverse transcription yielded cDNA that acted as the sequencing template. TCRdb's table, derived via immunoSEQ multiplex PCR, lists solely in-frame clones and lacks some. The sample holds approximately 280,000 clones, and no clone turns up only once.

Sequencing was done on a sample of CD4+ T cells sorted from a lymph node. The chain carries TRBV13-2 and TRBJ1-6; 8 bases map to TRBD1. TRBJ1-6 is designated an ORF whose function remains uncertain. The receptor was derived from a C3H/HeJ mouse with alopecia areata. Strain MHC haplotype: H2-k. The CDR3 DNA, read in part, is TGTGCCAGCGGTGGACAGGGGAATTCCTATAATTCGCCC. It codes for CASGGQGNSYNSP. The CDR3 as a whole reads CASGGQGNSYNSPLYF.